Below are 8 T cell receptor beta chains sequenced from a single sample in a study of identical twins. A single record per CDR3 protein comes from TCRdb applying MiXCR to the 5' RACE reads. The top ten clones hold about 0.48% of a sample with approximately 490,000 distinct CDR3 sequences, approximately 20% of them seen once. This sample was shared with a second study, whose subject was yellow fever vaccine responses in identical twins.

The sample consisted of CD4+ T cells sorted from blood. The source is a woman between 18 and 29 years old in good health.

The CDR3 reads CASSPPRTSGGYEQYF. The CDR3 region has the DNA TGTGCCAGCAGCCCACCAAGGACTAGCGGAGGCTACGAGCAGTACTTC. The V gene is TRBV2, the J gene TRBJ2-7; 10 nucleotides match TRBD2. Germline V gene data show CDR1 as SNHLY and CDR2 as FYNNEI. The CDR3 loop spans 16 amino acids. V lost 6 bases to trimming and J lost 3 bases; unmatched junction nucleotides: 11.

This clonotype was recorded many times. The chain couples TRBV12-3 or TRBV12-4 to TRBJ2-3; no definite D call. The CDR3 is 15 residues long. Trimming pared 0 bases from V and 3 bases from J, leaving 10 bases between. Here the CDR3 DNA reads TGTGCCAGCAGTTTAGCGTCCTTCATTACAGATACGCAGTATTTT. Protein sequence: CASSLASFITDTQYF.

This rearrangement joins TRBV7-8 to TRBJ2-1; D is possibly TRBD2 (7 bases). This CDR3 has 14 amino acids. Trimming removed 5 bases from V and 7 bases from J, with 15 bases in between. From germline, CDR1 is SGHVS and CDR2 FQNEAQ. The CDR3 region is CASSTRGRGNEQFF. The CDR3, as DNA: TGTGCCAGCAGCACGCGGGGGCGAGGGAATGAGCAGTTCTTC.

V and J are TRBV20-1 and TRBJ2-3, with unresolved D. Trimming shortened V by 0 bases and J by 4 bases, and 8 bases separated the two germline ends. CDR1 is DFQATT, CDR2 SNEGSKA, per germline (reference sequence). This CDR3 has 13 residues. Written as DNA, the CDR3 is TGCAGTGCTAGAGATGTGGTGTCAGATACGCAGTATTTT. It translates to CSARDVVSDTQYF.

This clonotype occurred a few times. The DNA of the CDR3 is TGCAGTGCCACCGGGACTACTGCGGAGACCCAGTACTTC. Protein sequence: CSATGTTAETQYF. The chain carries TRBV20-1 and TRBJ2-5, with 7 bases aligning to TRBD2. The CDR3 has 13 residues. The ends lost 6 bases at V and 5 bases at J; junction bases unmatched: 9. Germline assignment: CDR1 DFQATT and CDR2 SNEGSKA (reference sequence).

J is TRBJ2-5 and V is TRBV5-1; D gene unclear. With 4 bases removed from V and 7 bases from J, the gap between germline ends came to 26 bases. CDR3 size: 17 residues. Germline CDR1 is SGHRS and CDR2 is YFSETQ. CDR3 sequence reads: CASSLLLPSPSEGTQYF. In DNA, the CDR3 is TGCGCCAGCAGCCTCCTGCTACCGTCCCCCTCGGAAGGGACCCAGTACTTC. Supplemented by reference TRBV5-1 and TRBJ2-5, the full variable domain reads KAGVTQTPRYLIKTRGQQVTLSCSPISGHRSVSWYQQTPGQGLQFLFEYFSETQRNKGNFPGRFSGRQFSNSRSEMNVSTLELGDSALYLCASSLLLPSPSEGTQYFGPGTRLLVL.

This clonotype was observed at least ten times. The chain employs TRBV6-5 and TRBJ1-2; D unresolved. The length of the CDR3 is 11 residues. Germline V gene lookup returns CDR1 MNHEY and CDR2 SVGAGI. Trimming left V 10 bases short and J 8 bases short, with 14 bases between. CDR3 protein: CATAQDGGYTF. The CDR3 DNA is TGTGCCACCGCGCAAGATGGAGGCTACACCTTC.

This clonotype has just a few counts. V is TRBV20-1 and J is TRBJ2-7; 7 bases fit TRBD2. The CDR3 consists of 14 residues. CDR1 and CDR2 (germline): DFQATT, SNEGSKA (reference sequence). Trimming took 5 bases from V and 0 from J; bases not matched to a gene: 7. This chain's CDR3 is CSARARDYSYEQYF. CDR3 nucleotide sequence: TGCAGTGCTCGCGCAAGGGACTACTCCTACGAGCAGTACTTC.